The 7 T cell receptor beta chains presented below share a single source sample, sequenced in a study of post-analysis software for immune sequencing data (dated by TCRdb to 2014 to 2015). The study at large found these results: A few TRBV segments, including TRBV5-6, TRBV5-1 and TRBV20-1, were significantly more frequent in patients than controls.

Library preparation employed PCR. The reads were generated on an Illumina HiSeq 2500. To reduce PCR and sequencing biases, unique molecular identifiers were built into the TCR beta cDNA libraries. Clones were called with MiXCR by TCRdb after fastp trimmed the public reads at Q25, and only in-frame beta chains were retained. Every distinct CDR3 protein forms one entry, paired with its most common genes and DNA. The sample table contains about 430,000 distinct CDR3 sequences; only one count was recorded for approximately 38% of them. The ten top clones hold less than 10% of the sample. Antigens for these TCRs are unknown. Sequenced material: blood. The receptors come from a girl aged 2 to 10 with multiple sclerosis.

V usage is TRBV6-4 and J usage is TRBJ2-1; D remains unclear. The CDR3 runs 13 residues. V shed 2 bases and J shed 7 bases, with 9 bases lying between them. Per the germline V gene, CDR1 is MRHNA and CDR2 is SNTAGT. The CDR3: CASSDKGENEQFF. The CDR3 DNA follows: TGTGCCAGCAGTGACAAGGGTGAGAATGAGCAGTTCTTC.

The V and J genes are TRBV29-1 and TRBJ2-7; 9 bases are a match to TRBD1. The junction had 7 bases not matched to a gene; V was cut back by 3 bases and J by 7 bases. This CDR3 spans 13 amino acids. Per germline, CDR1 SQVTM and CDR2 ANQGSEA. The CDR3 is CSVDRTGAGEQYF. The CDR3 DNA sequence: TGCAGCGTTGACCGGACAGGGGCCGGGGAGCAGTACTTC.

CDR3 sequence reads: CASSLEPGPHEQFF. For the CDR3, the DNA is TGTGCCAGCAGCTTAGAGCCAGGACCACATGAGCAGTTCTTC. The rearrangement uses TRBV13 and TRBJ2-1; D unclear. The germline V and J ends were trimmed by 1 base and 8 bases, with 12 bases remaining between them. Germline V gene lookup returns CDR1 PRHDT and CDR2 FYEKMQ (reference sequence). This CDR3 has 14 residues.

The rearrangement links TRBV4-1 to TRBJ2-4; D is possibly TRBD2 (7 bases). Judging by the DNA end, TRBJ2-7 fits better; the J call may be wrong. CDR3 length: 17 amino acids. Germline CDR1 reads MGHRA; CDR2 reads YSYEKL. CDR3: CASSQDRMGGASYEQYF. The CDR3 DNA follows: TGCGCCAGCAGCCAAGATCGGATGGGGGGGGCCTCCTACGAGCAGTACTTC.

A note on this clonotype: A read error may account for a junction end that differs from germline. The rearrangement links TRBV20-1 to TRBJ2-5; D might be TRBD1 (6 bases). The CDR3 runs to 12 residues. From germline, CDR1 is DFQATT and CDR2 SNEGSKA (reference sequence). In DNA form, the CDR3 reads TGCAGGGCTAGAGTGGGGGCCGAGACCCAGTACTTC. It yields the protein CRARVGAETQYF.

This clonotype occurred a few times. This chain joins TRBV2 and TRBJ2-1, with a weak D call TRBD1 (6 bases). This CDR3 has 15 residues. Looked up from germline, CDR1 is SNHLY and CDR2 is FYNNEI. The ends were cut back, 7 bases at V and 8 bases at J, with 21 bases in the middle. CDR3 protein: CASIRDTRVGYEQFF. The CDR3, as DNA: TGTGCCAGCATCCGGGACACCAGAGTAGGGTATGAGCAGTTCTTC.

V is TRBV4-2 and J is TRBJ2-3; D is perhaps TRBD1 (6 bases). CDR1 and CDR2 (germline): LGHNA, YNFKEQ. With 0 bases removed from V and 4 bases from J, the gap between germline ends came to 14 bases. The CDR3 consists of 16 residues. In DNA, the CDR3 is TGTGCCAGCAGCCAAGACGTCAGGGGCCCCGCAGATACGCAGTATTTT. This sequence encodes CASSQDVRGPADTQYF.